This TCR beta chain was retrieved from a study of vaccination and CD4 T cells after COVID-19. About the research overall: Post-vaccine sampling followed dose two by a median about 72 days (range 14 to 241).

Treatment in this sample: roughly 11-day PBMC culture with coronavirus spike peptide pools or control peptides (ViraFEST assay). Study-wide results and limits: Among reactive clones from convalescent patients, a median 86.3% appeared only post-vaccination.

The sample holds a few counts of this clonotype. Its antigen is undetermined. An Oncomine TCR Beta short-read assay was used to sequence the DNA from cultured CD4+ T cells. TCRdb fed the PCR reads into MiXCR, producing one record per CDR3 protein. The table lists approximately 4,100 distinct CDR3 sequences, less than 20% of them singletons. This sequence was found in a human donor who had recovered from COVID-19. The sample was CD4+ T cells from blood, cultured in vitro.

In DNA form, the CDR3 reads TGTGCCAGCATAAAGACCCAGTACTTC. It is translated as CASIKTQYF. This chain uses TRBV6-1 with TRBJ2-5; no definite D call. Trimming removed 7 bases from V and 6 bases from J, with 3 bases in between. Germline CDR1 and CDR2: MNHNS and SASEGT. The CDR3 extends over 9 amino acids.